The 14 T cell receptor beta chains listed next were all sequenced from one sample in a study of human T cells and chemical hapten exposure. One entry per CDR3 protein, called by TCRdb with MiXCR from the RACE reads. The table has tens of thousands of distinct CDR3 sequences, approximately 10% seen once. The time point was: pre-sensitization, week 0. Indicated treatment: therapeutic diphenylcyclopropenone sensitization with weekly scalp DPC. Total RNA extraction was carried out from unfractionated whole blood. The input for sequencing was whole blood, taken in connection with sensitization to the hapten diphenylcyclopropenone (DPC). These receptors were taken from a man aged 50 to 59 with alopecia areata. Some clones in this sample may be carry-over from other donors' samples.

The table lists this clonotype with many counts. The V gene is TRBV12-3 or TRBV12-4, the J gene TRBJ2-3; D gene ambiguous. The CDR3 consists of 13 residues. Trimming removed 5 bases from V and 12 bases from J, with 18 bases in between. CDR3 protein: CASSLQPGWSQYF. CDR3 sequence (DNA): TGTGCCAGCAGTCTTCAACCCGGTTGGTCCCAGTATTTT.

This clonotype was recorded at least ten times. The chain links TRBV29-1 to TRBJ2-1; 7 bases line up with TRBD1. J was trimmed by 1 base and V by 7 bases; bases with no gene match: 10. The CDR3 totals 15 residues. CDR1 and CDR2 (germline): SQVTM, ANQGSEA. CDR3 sequence: CSGHRGDGSYNEQFF. Here the CDR3 DNA reads TGCAGCGGTCACAGGGGCGATGGATCCTACAATGAGCAGTTCTTC.

With respect to this clonotype: This may stem from a read error, because a much larger clone lies one nucleotide away. V is TRBV29-1 and J is TRBJ2-3; D is unresolved. Germline V lookup: CDR1 SQVTM, CDR2 ANQGSEA. The V end lost 5 bases, the J end lost 1 base, and 10 bases lay between the germline ends. CDR3 size: 13 residues. CDR3 nucleotides: TGCAGCGTTTCAGGCAAGGGCACAGATACGCAGTATTTT. It specifies CSVSGKGTDTQYF.

This clonotype was seen repeatedly, ten times or more. J is TRBJ2-1 and V is TRBV29-1; 12 positions agree with TRBD2. The germline V gene encodes CDR1 SQVTM and CDR2 ANQGSEA. The CDR3 is made up of 16 amino acids. The J segment lost 4 bases and the V segment lost 4 bases, leaving 8 bases of the junction unmatched. The chain's CDR3 is CSVGEGLAGLYNEQFF. CDR3 in DNA: TGCAGCGTTGGAGAGGGACTAGCGGGCCTTTACAATGAGCAGTTCTTC.

This clonotype was seen more than once but under ten times. The gene calls are TRBV28 and TRBJ1-5, with TRBD1 matching over 12 bases. CDR3 length: 14 residues. CDR1 and CDR2 (germline): MDHEN, SYDVKM. J was trimmed by 5 bases and V by 5 bases; bases with no gene match: 1. The CDR3 protein is CASSGTGGDQPQHF. In nucleotides, the CDR3 is TGTGCCAGCAGTGGGACAGGGGGCGATCAGCCCCAGCATTTT.

The table lists this clonotype with many counts. This chain connects TRBV7-2 to TRBJ2-7; 7 bases line up with TRBD2. V lost 1 base and J lost 7; bases outside the gene matches: 4. The CDR3 has 13 amino acids. CDR1 and CDR2 from the germline V gene are SGHTA and FQGNSA. Written as DNA, the CDR3 is TGTGCCAGCAGCTTAGTCCAGGGAGGGGAGCAGTACTTC. Amino acids: CASSLVQGGEQYF.

This clonotype was seen many times. CDR3 bases: TGCGCCAGCAGCCCCGGTAACTCCTACGAGCAGTACTTC. The encoded protein is CASSPGNSYEQYF. The chain carries TRBV5-1 and TRBJ2-7; D call uncertain. The CDR3 loop spans 13 amino acids. Germline V gene data show CDR1 as SGHRS and CDR2 as YFSETQ. The V end was cut by 4 bases, the J end by 0 bases, with 8 bases between.

This clonotype was seen only a few times. V is TRBV28 and J is TRBJ2-5, with a possible D match to TRBD2 (5 bases). CDR1 and CDR2 from the germline V gene are MDHEN and SYDVKM. V shed 4 bases and J shed 1 base, with 10 bases lying between them. The CDR3 spans 14 residues. This CDR3 is CASSSRTVQETQYF. CDR3 sequence (DNA): TGTGCCAGCAGTTCCCGGACTGTCCAAGAGACCCAGTACTTC. The whole variable domain, remainder taken from reference TRBV28 and TRBJ2-5, is DVKVTQSSRYLVKRTGEKVFLECVQDMDHENMFWYRQDPGLGLRLIYFSYDVKMKEKGDIPEGYSVSREKKERFSLILESASTNQTSMYLCASSSRTVQETQYFGPGTRLLVL.

This clonotype was seen repeatedly, ten times or more. The J gene is TRBJ1-5, the V gene TRBV6-4; no firm D call. Germline values: CDR1 MRHNA, CDR2 SNTAGT. V gave up 8 bases and J gave up 2 bases, with 10 bases separating them. This CDR3 spans 13 amino acids. The CDR3 protein is CASARDGNQPQHF. Here the CDR3 DNA reads TGTGCCAGCGCTCGAGATGGCAATCAGCCCCAGCATTTT.

Ten or more counts support this clonotype. The V gene is TRBV30, the J gene TRBJ2-1; perhaps TRBD2 as D (6 bases). The CDR3 runs 13 residues. The germline V and J ends were trimmed by 2 bases and 3 bases, with 8 bases remaining between them. Germline loops: CDR1 GTSNPN, CDR2 SVGIG (reference sequence). Written as DNA, the CDR3 is TGTGCCTGGAGTACGCGGGACTACAATGAGCAGTTCTTC. It yields the protein CAWSTRDYNEQFF.

This chain uses TRBV3-1 with TRBJ2-7, with D possibly TRBD1 on 6 matching bases. The CDR3 sequence is 13 residues long. Germline V lookup: CDR1 LGHDT, CDR2 YNNKEL (reference sequence). V was clipped by 4 bases and J by 2 bases, with 9 bases between them. The CDR3 DNA is TGTGCCAGCAGCCCAGGACAGACCTACGAGCAGTACTTC. This gives the protein CASSPGQTYEQYF.

The J gene is TRBJ2-1, the V gene TRBV7-6; 11 nucleotides line up with TRBD2. CDR3 length: 15 residues. Trimming removed 2 bases from V and 7 bases from J; junction bases left unmatched: 4. The V gene's germline CDR1 is SGHVS and CDR2 FNYEAQ. The CDR3 coding sequence is TGTGCCAGCAGCTTAAGACTAGCGGGGAAGAATGAGCAGTTCTTC. Its protein is CASSLRLAGKNEQFF.

In this sample, this clonotype turned up many times. J is TRBJ1-1 and V is TRBV27; D is undetermined. Trimming took 4 bases from V and 6 from J, leaving 12 bases between them. Germline-derived CDR1 and CDR2 are MNHEY and SMNVEV (reference sequence). The CDR3 runs to 13 residues. CDR3 sequence (DNA): TGTGCCAGCAGTTCGGCAGGAGAGGCTGAAGCTTTCTTT. It yields the protein CASSSAGEAEAFF.

This clonotype was detected many times. As DNA, the CDR3 is TGTGCCAGCAGTTTGAGCGGGAGCGCTGAGCAGTTCTTC. Its translation is CASSLSGSAEQFF. This sequence joins TRBV12-3 or TRBV12-4 and TRBJ2-1; 8 bases fit TRBD2. The CDR3 runs 13 residues. With V trimmed by 3 bases and J by 9 bases, 4 bases remained unmatched.